The text below deals with one T cell receptor (beta chain). What antigen it recognizes has not been identified. Per-base qualities were not stored, and no clone one base away is much larger. CDR1 and CDR2, per the germline V gene, are MDHEN and SYDVKM. There are 15 amino acids in the CDR3, from cysteine to phenylalanine inclusive. Solely the CDR3 DNA is kept, with 45 bases framed from the first base. At the junction V is shortened by 6 bases and J by 3 bases; bases outside the gene matches: 7. The method behind the library was 5' RACE. For sequencing, a NextSeq 500 was employed. To allow correction of PCR and sequencing errors, the TCR library protocol tagged every TCR cDNA molecule with a unique molecular identifier. Per the source publication's procedure: TCR identification, UMI-based error correction and CDR3 extraction were all carried out with Decombinator tools. Expanded TCRs were defined as those above a frequency of 2 per 1,000, corresponding to the top 1% of the tumor frequency distribution. Renyi diversity was calculated using the R vegan package after each repertoire was subsampled 100 times to 5,000 TCRs. CDR3 similarity networks were built from amino acid triplet string-kernel similarity, with CDR3s being connected when pairwise similarity was above 0.82. The public reads were reanalyzed by TCRdb: fastp trimming at Q25, MiXCR alignment, in-frame beta chains only. Each entry merges the rows of one CDR3 protein and shows their most common DNA and genes. TCRdb, rather than the study authors, made the V and J calls. The sample profile shows 85,000 to 100,000 distinct CDR3 sequences; roughly 12% of them were found once. The ten largest clones capture more than 40% of the sample.

This entry is derived from a study of spatial heterogeneity in lung cancer (dated by TCRdb to 2018 to 2020). Study-level background: More beta-chain than alpha-chain transcripts were consistently detected, likely reflecting higher beta-chain transcript abundance. In the raw uncorrected reads, each unique combination of TCR and UMI appeared more than ten times on average. Nonsynonymous mutation counts, determined by whole-exome sequencing of tumor tissue, were related to TCR repertoire features. Both alpha and beta chains were TCR-sequenced in samples taken at surgery, namely 220 tumor regions, fewer than 80 matched nontumor lung samples and about 58 PBMC samples. The study quantitatively compared TCR alpha and beta repertoires across multiple tumor regions, matched nontumor lung and blood in non-small cell lung cancer.

General findings and caveats noted by the study authors: Ubiquitous expanded tumor TCRs were detected in blood more often at tumor resection than at routine follow-up. Additional single-cell paired TCR alpha and beta sequencing was considered necessary to confirm, at a functional level, the hypothesis that regional TCRs recognize regional mutations.

The time point tag for this specimen amounts to: sample taken at primary tumor resection. Whole RNA extracted from tumor and nontumor lung tissue, or from cryopreserved PBMC samples, was used for TCR sequencing without cell sorting. Samples were obtained from approximately 77 patients with early-stage, untreated non-small cell lung cancer from the lung TRACERx cohort. Only patients for whom sufficient RNA was available from at least two tumor regions were selected for TCR sequencing. Here the sequenced sample was PBMCs, taken at surgery. The chain is encoded by TRBV28 joined to TRBJ2-3; TRBD2 agrees with 9 junctional bases. The receptor comes from a male donor with early-stage non-small cell lung cancer. This receptor has the CDR3 CASSLAGVTTDTQYF. The nucleotide sequence reads TGTGCCAGCAGCTTAGCGGGAGTCACGACAGATACGCAGTATTTT.